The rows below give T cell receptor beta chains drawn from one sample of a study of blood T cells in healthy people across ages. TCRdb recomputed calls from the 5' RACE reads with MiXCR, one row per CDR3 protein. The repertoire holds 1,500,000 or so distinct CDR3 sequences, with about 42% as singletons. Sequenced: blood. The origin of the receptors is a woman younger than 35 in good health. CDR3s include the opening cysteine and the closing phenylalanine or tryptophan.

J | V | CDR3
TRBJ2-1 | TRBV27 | CASSWTSGRYSEQFF
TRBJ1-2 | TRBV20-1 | CSTKLEGAGYGYTF
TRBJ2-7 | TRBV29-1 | CSVEVTAGLRGQYF
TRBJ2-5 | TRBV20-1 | CSAGTSGQETQYF
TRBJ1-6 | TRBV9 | CASSVFGLTNSPLHF
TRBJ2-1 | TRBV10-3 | CAINADRDNEQFF
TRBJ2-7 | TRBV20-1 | CSARAGGVYEQYF
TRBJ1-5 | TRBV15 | CATSRGKGAAGSNQPQHF
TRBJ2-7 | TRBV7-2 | CASSHDSFGGEQQYF
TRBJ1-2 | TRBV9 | CASSHSTVLYGYTF